The entry that follows covers one T cell receptor (beta chain) sequence. This clonotype was recorded at least ten times. Its antigen remains unidentified. No quality values exist for individual bases; no much larger clone is one base distant. Ophthalmopathy patients had moderately to severely active disease, with a Clinical Activity Score of 3 or more, a NOSPECS grade of 4 or more, and a disease duration of less than 3 months. The study excluded patients with uncontrolled infections, other autoimmune diseases, pregnancy or lactation. Diagnoses were established on the basis of clinical symptoms, serum thyroxine and TRAb, thyroid ultrasound, and orbital computed tomography. PBMCs were isolated from 10 ml of fresh peripheral blood by Ficoll-Paque density gradient centrifugation. Total RNA was extracted with Trizol reagent, and quality was checked on an Agilent 2100 Bioanalyzer. The data were taken from a study of T cells in Graves' hyperthyroidism and ophthalmopathy (dated by TCRdb to about 2019). In terms of the full investigation: Peripheral blood was collected at initial diagnosis, before any treatment. A discovery cohort of about a hundred patients, roughly 45 with Graves' ophthalmopathy and about 58 with stable Graves' hyperthyroidism, was used to find distinguishing TCR V-J signatures. Prospective prediction of ophthalmopathy was tested in an independent validation cohort consisting of some 20 hyperthyroidism patients and more than 15 patients who later progressed to ophthalmopathy. The approximately 90 discovery patients were randomly split 7:3 into training and test sets. Thyroid tissue and blood T-cell repertoires from six Graves' hyperthyroidism patients were also compared in the study. After blood sampling, hyperthyroidism patients were treated with methimazole at a starting dose of 30 mg daily, and ophthalmopathy patients were treated with high-dose intravenous methylprednisolone. The paper describes TCR Vbeta CDR3 sequencing of roughly 130 peripheral blood samples, made up of 40 to 45 ophthalmopathy patients, around 78 hyperthyroidism patients and about 17 progressor patients.

For CDR1 and CDR2, the germline V gene (reference sequence) lists GTSNPN and SVGIG. Deletion took 8 bases off V and 4 bases off J, with a span of 15 bases between the germline ends. Counted from cysteine to phenylalanine, this CDR3 has 12 amino acids. Solely the CDR3 DNA is kept, with 36 bases framed from the first base. Findings and caveats that apply to the study as a whole: In validation, progression to ophthalmopathy was predicted by the model with roughly 69% sensitivity and approximately 78% specificity, a median of around 6.5 months before onset. Most expanded thyroid clonotypes (frequency above 0.001) were also detected in blood, a finding suggesting that blood repertoires may reflect thyroid immune responses. Ophthalmopathy was separated from stable hyperthyroidism by a 13 V-J signature model, with approximately 85% sensitivity and about 81% specificity obtained in cross-validation and 80%/75% obtained in testing. No statistical method was used to fix the sample size in advance, and group allocation was not hidden from the investigators.

TCR beta CDR3 regions were amplified from RNA transcripts. A first-round RT-PCR of the TCR CDR3 used the HTBI primer set with the Qiagen OneStep RT-PCR kit. Libraries were constructed in a second round of multiplex PCR, after which size selection and purification were carried out. Paired-end sequencing of the libraries was performed with 100 bp reads on an Illumina HiSeq2000. The source study handled its data this way. SOAPnuke was used to process the raw data, with reads discarded if the reads contained adapters or uncalled bases, had a mean Phred below 15, or lacked an exact constant-primer or identifier match. High-quality paired reads were merged with COPE v1.2.5, and unique nucleotide sequences were defined as clonotypes. Clonotypes were aligned to IMGT TRBV, TRBD and TRBJ reference segments using MiTCR v1.1. Analysis was restricted to V-J combinations with a frequency above 0.0001, which covered just over 98% of repertoires. The TCS score was defined as F50 (clonal expansion) divided by E x V (chaos), with BLOSUM62-based TCRdist calculated between CDR3 peptides within each V-J. Welch's t-statistics and random forest reduced just over 500 V-J features to 13, which were used in a naive Bayes classifier (R e1071). TCRdb reran the public reads through fastp at Q25 and MiXCR, keeping productive beta chains. Rows merge per CDR3 protein into single entries with the most common DNA and genes. These V and J calls rely on TCRdb rather than the paper's analysis. The sample contains hundreds of thousands of distinct CDR3 sequences, approximately 17% of them found a single time. Clones ranked in the top ten supply 15% to 20% of the sample.

The sequenced material came from blood. This clonotype originated in a young woman with Graves' ophthalmopathy. The chain links TRBV30 with TRBJ2-7; a weak D assignment points to TRBD2 (7 bases agree). The CDR3 amino acid sequence is: CAGGGGIYEQYF. Here is the DNA: TGTGCCGGCGGGGGCGGGATTTACGAGCAGTACTTC.